These T cell receptor beta chains were read from a single sample in a study of shared clonotypes between healthy human individuals. Method: immunoSEQ multiplex PCR; TCRdb's copy keeps in-frame clones and lacks some. The sample comprises 2 million to 2.5 million clones, 95% of which are singletons, and more than 0.1% rests with the top ten. The sequenced sample consisted of naive CD4+ T cells sorted from blood. These receptor sequences come from a man younger than 35 in good health. Both conserved end residues are part of each CDR3. A clone size is listed for some rows: how often the clone was seen (once, few, many), or a class if it is expanded.

>-|16|TRBJ2-2|TRBV30
CAWNPELAGLTGELFF
>-|13|TRBJ1-5|TRBV29-1
CSVDQGIGQPQHF
>-|15|TRBJ2-3|TRBV6-5
CASSYSGGYTDTQYF
>-|16|TRBJ1-2|TRBV29-1
CSVAHLGSGLGYGYTF
>once|16|TRBJ2-1|TRBV5-1
CASRQAGTGSYNEQFF
>-|13|TRBJ1-2|TRBV28
CASGDRRGWGYTF
>-|15|TRBJ1-2|TRBV29-1
CSVGTPGGYLYGYTF
>-|15|TRBJ1-4|TRBV15
CATSRDPREGEKLFF
>-|13|TRBJ1-2|TRBV4-3
CASSHETGVGYTF
>-|12|TRBJ2-5|TRBV7-2
CASKSGQETQYF
>-|14|TRBJ2-3|TRBV5-1
CASSLGADTDTQYF
>-|14|TRBJ1-6|TRBV6-1
CASRTRGSHSPLHF
>-|14|TRBJ1-5|TRBV19
CASSPRRPFRAQHF
>-|15|TRBJ1-6|TRBV30
CAWSVVGTVASPLHF